Listed below are T cell receptor beta chains from one sample, sequenced in a study of cytomegalovirus exposure and HLA in healthy donors. Only in-frame clones appear in the TCRdb table, and some are missing; sequencing was by immunoSEQ multiplex PCR. The sample yields over 250,000 clones, approximately 90% seen once. Input material: PBMCs. Source of these receptors: a middle-aged man in good health and CMV-seropositive. The CDR3 runs from the conserved cysteine through the conserved F or W. The D gene is left open where the match is weak. Clone size appears in some rows only: once, few, many, or a class for an expanded clone.

CDR3aa,CDR3nt,v_gene,j_gene,d_gene,abundance
CASSQARAGVDGYTF,TGTGCCAGCAGCCAGGCCAGGGCAGGGGTAGATGGCTACACCTTC,TRBV7-9,TRBJ1-2,-,-
CASSYTGTRAYGPQHF,TGTGCCAGTAGTTATACTGGGACACGGGCTTATGGGCCCCAGCATTTT,TRBV19,TRBJ1-5,-,-
CASSAGRAPSNQPQHF,TGTGCCAGCAGCGCGGGCCGGGCCCCTAGCAATCAGCCCCAGCATTTT,TRBV7-8,TRBJ1-5,-,-
CASSIAGTVSTDTQYF,TGTGCCAGCAGTATCGCCGGGACTGTCAGCACAGATACGCAGTATTTT,TRBV27,TRBJ2-3,-,once
CASSYRQENTEAFF,TGTGCCAGCAGTTACCGGCAGGAGAACACTGAAGCTTTCTTT,TRBV6-5,TRBJ1-1,-,many
CAISESGGVANEKLFF,TGTGCCATCAGTGAGTCGGGAGGGGTAGCTAATGAAAAACTGTTTTTT,TRBV10-3,TRBJ1-4,-,-
CASSPSGHITGELFF,TGTGCCAGCAGTCCATCGGGACACATCACCGGGGAGCTGTTTTTT,TRBV28,TRBJ2-2,-,-
CAERTGGYTDTQYF,TGTGCCGAGCGGACAGGGGGGTATACAGATACGCAGTATTTT,TRBV30,TRBJ2-3,TRBD1,-
CASTWRPTTNEKLFF,TGTGCCAGCACATGGAGGCCTACAACTAATGAAAAACTGTTTTTT,TRBV7-8,TRBJ1-4,-,-
CSSSQPGQEIYGYTF,TGTTCCAGCAGCCAACCGGGACAGGAAATTTATGGCTACACCTTC,TRBV7-9,TRBJ1-2,TRBD1,-
CASSQGGNLGGYTF,TGTGCCAGCAGCCAAGGCGGGAATCTCGGCGGCTACACCTTC,TRBV27,TRBJ1-2,-,-
CASSPPGGGGQPQHF,TGTGCCAGCAGCCCCCCCGGGGGGGGTGGACAGCCCCAGCATTTT,TRBV7-2,TRBJ1-5,-,-
CASSYSRSNQPQHF,TGTGCCAGCAGTTACTCGCGGAGCAATCAGCCCCAGCATTTT,TRBV6-5,TRBJ1-5,-,-
CASSSGLAGYNEQFF,TGTGCCAGCAGTTCGGGACTAGCAGGATACAATGAGCAGTTCTTC,TRBV27,TRBJ2-1,TRBD2,-
CASSSVGGGGPEQYF,TGTGCCAGCAGCTCCGTTGGCGGCGGCGGCCCCGAGCAGTACTTC,TRBV7-6,TRBJ2-7,-,-
CASTGAGEYTGELFF,TGTGCCAGCACCGGAGCGGGAGAGTATACCGGGGAGCTGTTTTTT,TRBV27,TRBJ2-2,TRBD2,-
CASSLTGTINEQFF,TGTGCCAGTAGTTTAACCGGGACTATCAATGAGCAGTTCTTC,TRBV19,TRBJ2-1,TRBD2,-
CASSPLGSNTGELFF,TGTGCCAGCTCACCGCTCGGGTCGAACACCGGGGAGCTGTTTTTT,TRBV18,TRBJ2-2,-,-
CASSPSGLAGTEQYF,TGTGCCAGCTCACCTTCGGGACTAGCGGGAACCGAGCAGTACTTC,TRBV18,TRBJ2-7,TRBD2,once
CASRSGGAHTEAFF,TGTGCCAGCAGATCCGGGGGTGCACACACTGAAGCTTTCTTT,TRBV11-2,TRBJ1-1,-,-
CATSRDQAGSGNTIYF,TGTGCCACCAGCAGAGATCAGGCAGGCTCTGGAAACACCATATATTTT,TRBV15,TRBJ1-3,-,once
CASSFQGSNQPQHF,TGTGCCAGCAGTTTTCAGGGTAGCAATCAGCCCCAGCATTTT,TRBV27,TRBJ1-5,-,few
CASSGLPRADTQYF,TGTGCCAGCAGTGGGCTACCGAGGGCAGATACGCAGTATTTT,TRBV2,TRBJ2-3,-,-
CASSLTVVRSNEQFF,TGTGCCAGCAGCTTAACGGTTGTGCGTTCCAATGAGCAGTTCTTC,TRBV7-3,TRBJ2-1,-,-
CATSRPGQGLGGNTIYF,TGTGCCACCAGCCGACCGGGACAGGGTTTGGGGGGAAACACCATATATTTT,TRBV15,TRBJ1-3,TRBD1,few
CASSVGLAGAGTGELFF,TGTGCCAGCAGCGTAGGATTAGCGGGAGCGGGCACCGGGGAGCTGTTTTTT,TRBV9,TRBJ2-2,TRBD2,-
CATSRGSGTGELFF,TGTGCCACCAGCAGAGGAAGCGGGACCGGGGAGCTGTTTTTT,TRBV15,TRBJ2-2,-,-
CASSLAERRGTDTQYF,TGCGCCAGCAGCTTAGCGGAACGGAGGGGAACAGATACGCAGTATTTT,TRBV5-1,TRBJ2-3,-,-
CASSLGGTNYEQYF,TGTGCCAGCAGCTTAGGTGGTACTAACTACGAGCAGTACTTC,TRBV7-2,TRBJ2-7,-,-
CAARTNYEQYF,TGTGCCGCGAGGACTAACTACGAGCAGTACTTC,TRBV6-6,TRBJ2-7,-,few
CASSLLGRNTEAFF,TGTGCCAGCAGTTTGTTGGGCCGGAACACTGAAGCTTTCTTT,TRBV27,TRBJ1-1,-,-
CASSSALASDEQFF,TGTGCCAGCAGCTCCGCGCTAGCGTCGGATGAGCAGTTCTTC,TRBV7-9,TRBJ2-1,-,once
CASSETGFGSNTGELFF,TGTGCCAGCAGCGAAACAGGGTTTGGGAGTAACACCGGGGAGCTGTTTTTT,TRBV27,TRBJ2-2,-,-
CASSVAARTPGLAETQYF,TGTGCCAGCAGCGTAGCCGCCCGAACTCCGGGACTAGCAGAGACCCAGTACTTC,TRBV9,TRBJ2-5,TRBD2,-
CASSKTGPNTGELFF,TGTGCCAGCAGCAAGACAGGGCCGAACACCGGGGAGCTGTTTTTT,TRBV7-3,TRBJ2-2,TRBD1,once
CASSVYRESYEQYF,TGTGCCAGCAGCGTATACAGGGAGTCCTACGAGCAGTACTTC,TRBV7-2,TRBJ2-7,-,-
CASSPAGVDEQFF,TGTGCCAGCAGCCCGGCGGGGGTGGATGAGCAGTTCTTC,TRBV7-9,TRBJ2-1,TRBD2,-
CASRLDRGDTQYF,TGTGCCAGTAGGCTGGACAGGGGAGATACGCAGTATTTT,TRBV19,TRBJ2-3,TRBD1,-
CASSPYVGRETQYF,TGTGCCAGCAGCCCTTACGTCGGGAGGGAGACCCAGTACTTC,TRBV7-9,TRBJ2-5,TRBD2,once
CASGDRGDEKLFF,TGTGCCAGTGGGGACAGGGGAGATGAAAAACTGTTTTTT,TRBV19,TRBJ1-4,TRBD1,few
CASTKRTVSNQPQHF,TGTGCCAGCACCAAGCGGACAGTCAGCAATCAGCCCCAGCATTTT,TRBV28,TRBJ1-5,-,-
CSVGGGGGNTIYF,TGCAGCGTTGGGGGGGGAGGCGGAAACACCATATATTTT,TRBV29-1,TRBJ1-3,-,-
CASNSLGTGKETQYF,TGTGCCAGCAACTCCCTGGGGACAGGGAAAGAGACCCAGTACTTC,TRBV28,TRBJ2-5,TRBD1,-
CASSTDRPSYEQYF,TGCGCCAGCAGCACGGACAGACCCTCCTACGAGCAGTACTTC,TRBV5-1,TRBJ2-7,-,-
CASKTSGSYEQYF,TGTGCCAGCAAAACTAGCGGGTCCTACGAGCAGTACTTC,TRBV27,TRBJ2-7,TRBD2,once
CASSPGQGYTEAFF,TGCGCCAGCAGCCCGGGACAGGGATACACTGAAGCTTTCTTT,TRBV5-1,TRBJ1-1,TRBD1,-
CASEEKVGAVDTQYF,TGTGCCAGCGAGGAAAAGGTAGGGGCCGTGGATACGCAGTATTTT,TRBV6-5,TRBJ2-3,-,-
CASSITGTSQYEQYF,TGTGCCAGCAGCATCACCGGGACTAGCCAATACGAGCAGTACTTC,TRBV11-1,TRBJ2-7,TRBD2,-
CASSSRQNYGYTF,TGTGCCAGCAGCTCGAGACAGAACTATGGCTACACCTTC,TRBV11-2,TRBJ1-2,-,-
CASSPRGQGRMRELFF,TGTGCCAGCTCACCCCGCGGACAGGGGAGGATGAGGGAGCTGTTTTTT,TRBV18,TRBJ2-2,TRBD1,-
CASSLVPRGLSEQYF,TGTGCCAGCAGTTTAGTCCCCAGGGGGCTTTCCGAGCAGTACTTC,TRBV27,TRBJ2-7,TRBD1,-
CASSQASGRAEQYF,TGCGCCAGCAGCCAAGCTAGCGGGAGGGCCGAGCAGTACTTC,TRBV4-3,TRBJ2-7,TRBD2,-
CASSLEGLGVTDTQYF,TGCGCCAGCAGCTTGGAAGGGTTAGGGGTCACAGATACGCAGTATTTT,TRBV5-1,TRBJ2-3,-,-
CASGLAGGWAKNIQYF,TGTGCCAGCGGTTTGGCGGGAGGGTGGGCCAAAAACATTCAGTACTTC,TRBV6-5,TRBJ2-4,TRBD2,-
CASSPSVSYEQYF,TGTGCCAGCAGCCCGTCCGTCAGCTACGAGCAGTACTTC,TRBV11-1,TRBJ2-7,-,-